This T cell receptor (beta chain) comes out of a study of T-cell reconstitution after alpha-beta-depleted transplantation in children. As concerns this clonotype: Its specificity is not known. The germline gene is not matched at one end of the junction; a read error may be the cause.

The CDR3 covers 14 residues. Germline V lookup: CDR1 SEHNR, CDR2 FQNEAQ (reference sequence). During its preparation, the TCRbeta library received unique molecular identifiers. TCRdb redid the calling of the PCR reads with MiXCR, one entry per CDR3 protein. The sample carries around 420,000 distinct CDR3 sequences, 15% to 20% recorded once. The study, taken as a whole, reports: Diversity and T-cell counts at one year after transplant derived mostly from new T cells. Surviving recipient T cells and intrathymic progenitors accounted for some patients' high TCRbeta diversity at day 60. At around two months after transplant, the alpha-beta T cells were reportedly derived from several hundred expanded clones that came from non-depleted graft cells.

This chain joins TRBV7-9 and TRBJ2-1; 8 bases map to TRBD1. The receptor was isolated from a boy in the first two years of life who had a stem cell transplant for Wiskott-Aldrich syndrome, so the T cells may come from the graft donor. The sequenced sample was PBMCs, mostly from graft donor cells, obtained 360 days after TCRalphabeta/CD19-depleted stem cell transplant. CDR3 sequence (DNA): TGTGCCAGCAGGCTAGAGTTACAGGGGGTCAAGGGCGCCTTC. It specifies CASRLELQGVKGAF.